A selection of T cell receptor beta chains follows, all from one sample in a study of OX40 agonist ivuxolimab in advanced cancers. The protocol was immunoSEQ multiplex PCR, while the TCRdb copy is restricted to in-frame clones and leaves out a portion. The sample yields approximately 50,000 clones, around four fifths seen once. This specimen was CD4+ or CD8+ T cells sorted from blood, taken in a trial of the OX40 agonist ivuxolimab. The receptors shown here come from an adult with an advanced solid tumor such as melanoma, head and neck, liver or kidney cancer. Both conserved end residues are part of each CDR3. A D gene is named only where the DNA matches it firmly. The size entry is marked missing in some rows and otherwise reads once, few, many or a size class.

j_call v_call clone_size d_call cdr3_nt cdr3_aa
TRBJ1-3 TRBV11-2 NA NA TGTGCCAGCAGCTTAGACGGCAGTTACTCCACCATATATTTT CASSLDGSYSTIYF
TRBJ1-5 TRBV28 NA TRBD1 TGTGCCAGCAGTTTACTACAGGGGAATAATCAGCCCCAGCATTTT CASSLLQGNNQPQHF
TRBJ2-5 TRBV10-3 NA NA TGTGCCATCCGGGACAAAGGAGAGACCCAGTACTTC CAIRDKGETQYF
TRBJ2-1 TRBV7-9 NA NA TGTGCCAGCAGCTTGGGGGTTCTCTCCTACAATGAGCAGTTCTTC CASSLGVLSYNEQFF
TRBJ1-3 TRBV6-6 NA NA TGTGCCAGCAGCCGGGGGTGGCCCGGAAACACCATATATTTT CASSRGWPGNTIYF
TRBJ2-1 TRBV5-1 NA NA TGCGCCAGCAGCTTGCCCGGGGGGCGGGGGACTCATGAGCAGTTCTTC CASSLPGGRGTHEQFF
TRBJ2-3 TRBV5-1 NA NA TGCGCCAGCAGCTTCCAGGGTACCGAGGATACGCAGTATTTT CASSFQGTEDTQYF
TRBJ1-5 TRBV11-2 NA TRBD1 TGTGCCAGCAGCCTGGGACAGGGAGAACAGCCCCAGCATTTT CASSLGQGEQPQHF
TRBJ2-1 TRBV10-2 few TRBD2 TGCGCCAGCACTAGCGGGGGGGCTGGCAATGAGCAGTTCTTC CASTSGGAGNEQFF
TRBJ2-1 TRBV7-9 few NA TGTGCCAGCAGCGGAGACGGCAATGAGCAGTTCTTC CASSGDGNEQFF
TRBJ2-5 TRBV5-5 NA TRBD2 TGTGCCAGCAGTCGGACAGGACCGGGACTAGCGCTAGAGACCCAGTACTTC CASSRTGPGLALETQYF
TRBJ2-7 TRBV20-1 NA NA TGCAGCGCAGAGGACACTTACGAGCAGTACTTC CSAEDTYEQYF
TRBJ2-1 TRBV7-9 NA NA TGTGCCAGCAGCCCTGACAGTTACTACAATGAGCAGTTCTTC CASSPDSYYNEQFF
TRBJ1-1 TRBV19 NA NA TGTGCCAGTAGTGCTCCACAGGGTTGGGCTTTCTTT CASSAPQGWAFF
TRBJ2-3 TRBV7-9 NA TRBD2 TGTGCCAGCAGAGGACTAGCTACAGATACGCAGTATTTT CASRGLATDTQYF
TRBJ1-3 TRBV18 NA NA TGTGCCAGCTCACCGGCAGTCCTCTCTGGAAACACCATATATTTT CASSPAVLSGNTIYF
TRBJ2-2 TRBV5-1 NA NA TGCGCCAGCAGCCCTCACTCGGGGCTTACGAACACCGGGGAGCTGTTTTTT CASSPHSGLTNTGELFF
TRBJ1-5 TRBV6-6 NA NA TGTGCCAGCAGTTACTCAGGGTACGAGGGCCAGCCCCAGCATTTT CASSYSGYEGQPQHF
TRBJ1-2 TRBV6-5 NA NA TGTGCCAGCAGTCAAATGACAGGTAGTAGTGGCTACACCTTC CASSQMTGSSGYTF
TRBJ1-5 TRBV28 NA NA TGTGCCAGCACTCGGGCAGGGACATATAGCAATCAGCCCCAGCATTTT CASTRAGTYSNQPQHF
TRBJ2-7 TRBV6-5 NA NA TGTGCCAGCAGGCGGCCCGGTGGGGAGCAGTACTTC CASRRPGGEQYF
TRBJ1-2 TRBV7-9 NA TRBD1 TGTGCCAGCAGCACCGGACAGGGGAAAGGCTACACCTTC CASSTGQGKGYTF
TRBJ1-2 TRBV6-5 NA TRBD1 TGTGCCAGCAGTTACTCGGGACAGGGTTCTACGTTTGGCTACACCTTC CASSYSGQGSTFGYTF
TRBJ1-5 TRBV10-3 NA TRBD1 TGTGCCATCAGTGAGAACAGCAGGGGGATAGCTGGCCAGCATTTT CAISENSRGIAGQHF
TRBJ2-7 TRBV6-1 NA TRBD1 TGTGCCAGCATGAATACAGGGGCCTACGAGCAGTACTTC CASMNTGAYEQYF
TRBJ2-7 TRBV7-9 NA TRBD1 TGTGCCAGCAGCCCCCAAGGACAGGTCTACGAGCAGTACTTC CASSPQGQVYEQYF
TRBJ2-7 TRBV6-6 NA NA TGTGCCAGCAGTTACTCCAGGGAAGCCTACGAGCAGTACTTC CASSYSREAYEQYF
TRBJ2-1 TRBV6-6 NA NA TGTGCCAGCAGGAAACCTAACAATGAGCAGTTCTTC CASRKPNNEQFF
TRBJ1-2 TRBV5-4 NA NA TGTGCCAGCAGCTCCCCAGATCCCTATGGCTACACCTTC CASSSPDPYGYTF
TRBJ1-6 TRBV5-6 once TRBD1 TGTGCCAGCAGCTTGGGCCCCGGGACAGGGAATTCACCCCTCCACTTT CASSLGPGTGNSPLHF
TRBJ2-1 TRBV4-1 NA TRBD2 TGCGCCAGCAGCCGAGTAACTAGCGGGGGGTACAATGAGCAGTTCTTC CASSRVTSGGYNEQFF
TRBJ1-1 TRBV9 NA NA TGTGCCAGCAGCGTAGAATGGAGAGGCACTGAAGCTTTCTTT CASSVEWRGTEAFF